The rows below give T cell receptor beta chains drawn from one sample of a study of control samples from healthy donors and cancer patients. Using immunoSEQ multiplex PCR, the repertoire was profiled, and TCRdb retains in-frame clones only, with some absent. The sample shows roughly 100,000 clones, 83% of them seen only once. Source material: blood. The receptors were gathered from a woman between 45 and 65 years old in good health. Each CDR3 is given with its conserved first and last residue. A D gene is named only where the DNA matches it firmly. Expanded clones are given a class, and other clones once, few, many or no size at all.

few	-	TRBV5-6	TRBJ1-2	TGTGCCAGCAGCTTGGTTCAGGGCGTTGGCTACACCTTC	CASSLVQGVGYTF
-	TRBD1	TRBV28	TRBJ2-2	TGTGCCAGCAGTTTTGGACAGGTTGACACCGGGGAGCTGTTTTTT	CASSFGQVDTGELFF
-	-	TRBV19	TRBJ1-1	TGTGCCAGTAAGGGGCGAGGAACTGAAGCTTTCTTT	CASKGRGTEAFF
-	-	TRBV2	TRBJ2-7	TGTGCCAGCAACCCGGGACGGCCTCCCTACGAGCAGTACTTC	CASNPGRPPYEQYF
-	TRBD2	TRBV2	TRBJ2-5	TGTGCCAGCAGTGAGAGCGGGGGCCGGGGAGAGACCCAGTACTTC	CASSESGGRGETQYF
-	TRBD1	TRBV11-3	TRBJ2-3	TGTGCCAGCAGCATTCCGGGACAGGGGAGCACAGATACGCAGTATTTT	CASSIPGQGSTDTQYF
-	TRBD1	TRBV7-2	TRBJ1-6	TGTGCCAGCAGCTTAGTACCTCCGGGACAGGGTAATTCACCCCTCCACTTT	CASSLVPPGQGNSPLHF
-	-	TRBV28	TRBJ2-7	TGTGCCAGCAGTCGTAGGGGAGAGCAGTACTTC	CASSRRGEQYF
-	-	TRBV28	TRBJ1-2	TGTGCCAGCGTATCCGGCCAATATGGCTACACCTTC	CASVSGQYGYTF
-	-	TRBV9	TRBJ2-1	TGTGCCAGCAGCGCAACTTCGGGGGATGAGCAGTTCTTC	CASSATSGDEQFF
-	-	TRBV11-3	TRBJ2-7	TGTGCCAGCAGCTTAGGGGGGCCATCTTACGAGCAGTACTTC	CASSLGGPSYEQYF
-	TRBD2	TRBV18	TRBJ2-1	TGTGCCAGCTCACCACGGAGACTAGCGGGGATACCGAGCTCCTACAATGAGCAGTTCTTC	CASSPRRLAGIPSSYNEQFF
once	-	TRBV29-1	TRBJ2-1	TGCAGCGCACCAGGGAGCTCCTACAATGAGCAGTTCTTC	CSAPGSSYNEQFF